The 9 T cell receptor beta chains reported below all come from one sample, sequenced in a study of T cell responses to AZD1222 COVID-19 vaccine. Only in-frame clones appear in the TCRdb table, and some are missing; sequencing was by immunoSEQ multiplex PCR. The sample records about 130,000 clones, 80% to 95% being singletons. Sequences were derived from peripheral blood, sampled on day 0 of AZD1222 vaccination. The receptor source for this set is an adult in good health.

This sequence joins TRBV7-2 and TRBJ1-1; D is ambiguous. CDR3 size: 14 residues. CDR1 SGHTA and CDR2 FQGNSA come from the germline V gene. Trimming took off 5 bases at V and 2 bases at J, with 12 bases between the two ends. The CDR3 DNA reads TGTGCCAGCAGCCCCGGACCGCCAAACACTGAAGCTTTCTTT. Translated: CASSPGPPNTEAFF.

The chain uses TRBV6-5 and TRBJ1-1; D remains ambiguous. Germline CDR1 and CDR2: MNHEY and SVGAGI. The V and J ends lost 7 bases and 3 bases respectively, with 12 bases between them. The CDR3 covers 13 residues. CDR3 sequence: CASTLDRDTEAFF. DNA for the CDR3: TGTGCCAGCACCCTCGACCGGGACACTGAAGCTTTCTTT.

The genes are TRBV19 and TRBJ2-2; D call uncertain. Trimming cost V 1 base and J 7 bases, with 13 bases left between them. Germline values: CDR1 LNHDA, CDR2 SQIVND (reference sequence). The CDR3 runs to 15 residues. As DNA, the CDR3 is TGTGCCAGTAGTATAGGGTTACCTTTTGGCGGGGAGCTGTTTTTT. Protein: CASSIGLPFGGELFF.

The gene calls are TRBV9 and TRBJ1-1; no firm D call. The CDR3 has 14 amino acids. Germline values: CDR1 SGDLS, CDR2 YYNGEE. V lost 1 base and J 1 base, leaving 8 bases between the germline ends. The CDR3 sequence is CASSVSGENTEAFF. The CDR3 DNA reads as TGTGCCAGCAGCGTATCAGGAGAGAACACTGAAGCTTTCTTT.

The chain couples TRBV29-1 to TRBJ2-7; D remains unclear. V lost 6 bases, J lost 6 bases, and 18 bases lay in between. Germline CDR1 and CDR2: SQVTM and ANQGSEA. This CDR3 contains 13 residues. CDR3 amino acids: CSVHYGVISEQYF. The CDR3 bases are TGCAGCGTACACTATGGTGTTATTTCCGAGCAGTACTTC.

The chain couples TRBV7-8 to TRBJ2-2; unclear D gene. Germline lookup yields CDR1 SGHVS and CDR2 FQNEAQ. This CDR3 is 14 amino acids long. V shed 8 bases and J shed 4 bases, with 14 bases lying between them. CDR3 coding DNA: TGTGCCAGCGAACCCGCCTTCTTCACCGGGGAGCTGTTTTTT. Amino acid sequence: CASEPAFFTGELFF.

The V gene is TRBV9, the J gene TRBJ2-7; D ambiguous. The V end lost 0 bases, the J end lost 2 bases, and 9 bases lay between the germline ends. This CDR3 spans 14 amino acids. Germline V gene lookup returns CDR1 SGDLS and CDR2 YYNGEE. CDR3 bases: TGTGCCAGCAGCGTAGGGCCGACCGCCTACGAGCAGTACTTC. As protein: CASSVGPTAYEQYF.

The CDR3: CATSDPPVETQYF. CDR3 bases: TGTGCCACCAGTGATCCCCCGGTTGAGACCCAGTACTTC. This chain connects TRBV24-1 to TRBJ2-5, with unresolved D. Trimming stripped 3 bases from V and 5 bases from J, with 9 bases between. The CDR3 totals 13 residues. The germline gives CDR1 KGHDR, CDR2 SFDVKD.

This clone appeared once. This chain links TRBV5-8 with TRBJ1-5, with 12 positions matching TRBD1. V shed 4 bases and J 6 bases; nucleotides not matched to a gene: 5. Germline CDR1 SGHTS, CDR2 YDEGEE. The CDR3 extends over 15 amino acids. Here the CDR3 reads CASSEGQGAFQPQHF. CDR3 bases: TGTGCCAGCAGCGAGGGACAGGGGGCTTTTCAGCCCCAGCATTTT.